The source of this T cell receptor (beta chain) is a study of cytomegalovirus exposure and HLA in healthy donors. Broader study findings: The study put 150 to 200 TCR beta chains on its list as cytomegalovirus-associated. In a later analysis, TCR beta V- and J-gene trimming was associated with a missense DCLRE1C variant. In an earlier analysis, in about 530 donors, most V segments appeared productive either ~87% or ~30% of the time. Rare TCR sequences predominated, though certain public TCRs were found in many donors.

A remark on this clone: What it binds is not known.

From germline, CDR1 is MNHEY and CDR2 SMNVEV (reference sequence). The CDR3 runs 16 residues. The V and J ends lost 3 bases and 5 bases, in that order; junction bases with no gene match: 9. The study ran its PCR with 60 Vbeta and 13 Jbeta primers. Profiling relied on immunoSEQ multiplex PCR, and the TCRdb table lists in-frame clones only, not all of them. The sample records about 130,000 clones, roughly 80% being singletons. This chain links TRBV27 with TRBJ2-3, with TRBD1 matching 9 bases. The sequence derives from a female donor in good health and CMV-seronegative. Sequenced input: PBMCs. CDR3 sequence: CASSLVGQGSEDTQYF. The CDR3 bases are TGTGCCAGCAGTTTGGTGGGACAGGGTAGCGAAGATACGCAGTATTTT.